Listed here are 21 T cell receptor beta chains from one sample, sequenced in a study of cytomegalovirus exposure and HLA in healthy donors. The PCR ran on 60 Vbeta and 13 Jbeta primers. Sequencing used immunoSEQ multiplex PCR; TCRdb keeps in-frame clones, though not all of them. The table shows nearly 300,000 clones, with 80% to 90% occurring only once. The sample taken for sequencing was PBMCs. The receptors derive from a man aged 35-49 years in good health and CMV-seropositive.

This chain links TRBV5-4 with TRBJ2-1, with D possibly matching TRBD2 (6 bases). The CDR3 runs to 16 residues. V lost 5 bases, J lost 0 bases, and 15 bases lay in between. In germline, CDR1 is SGHNT, CDR2 YYREEE (reference sequence). In nucleotides, the CDR3 is TGTGCCAGCAGGGGCGGGATTACCCCCTCCTACAATGAGCAGTTCTTC. Translating it yields CASRGGITPSYNEQFF.

This sequence joins TRBV18 and TRBJ1-3; tentatively, D is TRBD1 (5 bases). This CDR3 has 17 residues. The ends were cut back, 3 bases at V and 0 bases at J, with 15 bases in the middle. Germline V gene lookup returns CDR1 KGHSH and CDR2 LQKENI. The CDR3 nucleotides are TGTGCCAGCTCACCTTACTTCGTCAGGGACTCTGGAAACACCATATATTTT. It is translated as CASSPYFVRDSGNTIYF.

The V and J genes are TRBV11-1 and TRBJ2-7, with D tentatively TRBD1 (6 bases). The length of the CDR3 is 13 residues. The ends were cut back, 5 bases at V and 2 bases at J, with 10 bases in the middle. CDR1 SGHAT and CDR2 FQDESV come from the germline V gene (reference sequence). CDR3 in amino acids: CASSLGQTYEQYF. The CDR3 DNA sequence: TGTGCCAGCAGCCTAGGACAGACCTACGAGCAGTACTTC. Supplemented by reference TRBV11-1 and TRBJ2-7, the full variable domain reads EAEVAQSPRYKITEKSQAVAFWCDPISGHATLYWYRQILGQGPELLVQFQDESVVDDSQLPKDRFSAERLKGVDSTLKIQPAELGDSAMYLCASSLGQTYEQYFGPGTRLTVT.

This chain joins TRBV27 and TRBJ2-3; D perhaps matches TRBD2 (5 bases). The V gene's germline CDR1 is MNHEY and CDR2 SMNVEV (reference sequence). The CDR3 sequence is 9 residues long. With 8 bases removed from V and 8 bases from J, the gap between germline ends came to 5 bases. This chain's CDR3 is CASGGTQYF. CDR3 DNA sequence: TGTGCCAGCGGAGGTACGCAGTATTTT.

The J gene is TRBJ2-7, the V gene TRBV19, with D possibly matching TRBD1 (6 bases). Germline lookup yields CDR1 LNHDA and CDR2 SQIVND (reference sequence). V shed 3 bases and J shed 3 bases, with 12 bases lying between them. The CDR3 contains 14 residues. In DNA, the CDR3 is TGTGCCAGTAGTATCGGACAGAGGGGCTACGAGCAGTACTTC. Encoded protein: CASSIGQRGYEQYF.

The chain has TRBV2 and TRBJ1-1; the D gene is possibly TRBD1 (5 bases). Between the trimmed V and J ends, which lost 2 bases and 5 bases, there was a span of 15 bases. The CDR3 has 15 residues. Germline V gene lookup returns CDR1 SNHLY and CDR2 FYNNEI. DNA for the CDR3: TGTGCCAGCAGTGAATGGGGCCTGGCAGGGACTGAAGCTTTCTTT. The encoded protein is CASSEWGLAGTEAFF.

This clone was observed a single time. CDR3 residues: CASSAGTLYGYTF. CDR3 coding DNA: TGTGCCAGCAGCGCCGGGACACTTTATGGCTACACCTTC. The V and J genes are TRBV14 and TRBJ1-2, with a weak D call TRBD1 (6 bases). Per the germline V gene, CDR1 is SGHDN and CDR2 is FVKESK. CDR3 length equals 13 residues. Trimming shortened V by 5 bases and J by 5 bases, and 12 bases separated the two germline ends.

The chain joins TRBV7-2 to TRBJ2-7, with 7 positions matching TRBD2. Germline assignment: CDR1 SGHTA and CDR2 FQGNSA. The CDR3 length is 15 residues. With 0 bases clipped from V and 2 bases from J, the junction kept 4 bases outside the gene matches. The CDR3 region has the DNA TGTGCCAGCAGCTTAGCGGCTAGCGGTACCTACGAGCAGTACTTC. It yields the protein CASSLAASGTYEQYF.

This chain joins TRBV28 and TRBJ2-2; the match to TRBD1 covers 8 bases. The CDR3 is made up of 15 amino acids. Unmatched junction bases numbered 4, after V lost 3 bases and J lost 4 bases. Germline V lookup: CDR1 MDHEN, CDR2 SYDVKM. Written as DNA, the CDR3 is TGTGCCAGCAGTTTGGGGACAGGAGCCACCGGGGAGCTGTTTTTT. It specifies CASSLGTGATGELFF.

V gene TRBV2 combines with J gene TRBJ1-1; D may be TRBD1 (5 bases). Trimming cost V 7 bases and J 7 bases, with 19 bases left between them. Germline V CDR1 and CDR2: SNHLY, FYNNEI. The CDR3 has 14 amino acids. CDR3 sequence (DNA): TGTGCCAGCACCCCAGGGCTCTTTTTCGGTGAAGCTTTCTTT. This sequence encodes CASTPGLFFGEAFF.

V is TRBV4-2 and J is TRBJ2-5, with D maybe TRBD2 (6 bases). The V gene lost 4 bases and the J gene lost 0 bases, with 15 bases spanning the gap. There are 16 residues in the CDR3. Germline assignment: CDR1 LGHNA and CDR2 YNFKEQ. The CDR3 region is CASSLQGREYQETQYF. The CDR3 nucleotides are TGTGCCAGCAGCCTTCAAGGACGGGAGTACCAAGAGACCCAGTACTTC.

The V and J genes are TRBV19 and TRBJ2-7, with TRBD2 as a possible D gene (5 bases). Germline-derived CDR1 and CDR2 are LNHDA and SQIVND (reference sequence). V was pared by 4 bases and J by 6 bases, with 16 bases between. This CDR3 region has 14 residues. In DNA form, the CDR3 reads TGTGCCAGTAGTACCGTGTCGGGGTCGGGCGAGCAGTACTTC. Translated: CASSTVSGSGEQYF.

This chain connects TRBV18 to TRBJ1-5; TRBD1 is a possible D gene (6 bases). Germline loops: CDR1 KGHSH, CDR2 LQKENI. The CDR3 loop spans 15 amino acids. The V end was cut by 5 bases, the J end by 3 bases, with 14 bases between. CDR3 region: CASSEQGRANQPQHF. The CDR3 DNA reads TGTGCCAGCTCAGAACAGGGAAGAGCCAATCAGCCCCAGCATTTT. The variable domain in full, completed from reference TRBV18 and TRBJ1-5, reads NAGVMQNPRHLVRRRGQEARLRCSPMKGHSHVYWYRQLPEEGLKFMVYLQKENIIDESGMPKERFSAEFPKEGPSILRIQQVVRGDSAAYFCASSEQGRANQPQHFGDGTRLSIL.

This clone has a single count. The chain has TRBV28 and TRBJ1-5, with TRBD1 as a possible D gene (6 bases). Germline V gene lookup returns CDR1 MDHEN and CDR2 SYDVKM. The CDR3 contains 17 residues. The V end lost 2 bases, the J end lost 3 bases, and 17 bases lay between the germline ends. Here the CDR3 reads CASSLSGRGALNQPQHF. The CDR3 nucleotides are TGTGCCAGCAGTTTAAGTGGGAGGGGGGCCCTCAATCAGCCCCAGCATTTT.

The chain joins TRBV27 to TRBJ2-7; D is ambiguous. The CDR3 runs to 13 residues. The germline gives CDR1 MNHEY, CDR2 SMNVEV (reference sequence). Trimming removed 5 bases from V and 3 bases from J, with 11 bases in between. In nucleotides, the CDR3 is TGTGCCAGCAGTAAATCGACTTTCTACGAGCAGTACTTC. Its translation: CASSKSTFYEQYF.

V and J are TRBV15 and TRBJ2-7; 10 bases are a match to TRBD1. Per germline, CDR1 LNHNV and CDR2 YYDKDF (reference sequence). The J segment lost 7 bases and the V segment lost 0 bases, leaving 6 bases of the junction unmatched. This CDR3 region has 15 residues. For the CDR3, the DNA is TGTGCCACCAGCAGAGATCGACAGGGGGCTTTTGAGCAGTACTTC. This translates into CATSRDRQGAFEQYF.

The genes are TRBV4-1 and TRBJ2-3; D not certain. CDR3 length: 16 residues. Germline assignment: CDR1 MGHRA and CDR2 YSYEKL. V was clipped by 1 base and J by 0 bases, with 11 bases between them. Written as DNA, the CDR3 is TGCGCCAGCAGCCAAGGGGTGGAGATTAGCACAGATACGCAGTATTTT. Translation gives CASSQGVEISTDTQYF.

This clone was observed a single time. The gene calls are TRBV19 and TRBJ1-5, with 8 bases that match TRBD1. After removal of 4 bases from V and 3 bases from J, the junction contained 5 bases not matched to a gene. The CDR3 loop spans 15 amino acids. The V gene's germline CDR1 is LNHDA and CDR2 SQIVND (reference sequence). In DNA, the CDR3 is TGTGCCAGTAGTAGCAGACAGGGGAACAATCAGCCCCAGCATTTT. It translates to CASSSRQGNNQPQHF.

In nucleotides, the CDR3 is TGTGCCTGGAGCCTACGGGGTAGGACTGAAGCTTTCTTT. Its translation is CAWSLRGRTEAFF. The gene calls are TRBV30 and TRBJ1-1, with D unresolved. The CDR3 contains 13 residues. Trimming removed 3 bases at V and 5 bases at J, with 13 bases between. From germline, CDR1 is GTSNPN and CDR2 SVGIG (reference sequence).

The sample holds a few counts of this clone. The V gene is TRBV5-1, the J gene TRBJ2-7, with TRBD1 matching over 10 bases. The V segment lost 5 bases and the J segment 2 bases; nucleotides outside the gene matches: 4. The CDR3 consists of 14 residues. Germline loops: CDR1 SGHRS, CDR2 YFSETQ. CDR3 nucleotides: TGCGCCAGCAGTGGTGGACAGGGGGCCTACGAGCAGTACTTC. Protein: CASSGGQGAYEQYF.

This clone appeared a few times. V gene TRBV4-3 combines with J gene TRBJ1-1; a weak D match, TRBD1 (5 bases). V lost 0 bases, J lost 6 bases, and 11 bases lay in between. The CDR3 has 14 residues. Germline loops: CDR1 LGHNA, CDR2 YSLEER. The CDR3 protein is CASSQDGGSPEAFF. CDR3 bases: TGCGCCAGCAGCCAAGACGGGGGGAGCCCTGAAGCTTTCTTT.